The 24 T cell receptor beta chains listed next were all sequenced from one sample in a study of CD8 T cells in ankylosing spondylitis. Each CDR3 protein is one row after TCRdb ran MiXCR on the 5' RACE reads. The sample lists 200,000 to 250,000 distinct CDR3 sequences, over 8.5% occurring once. The sequenced material came from blood, either unsorted or a sorted T cell fraction (not recorded which). These receptors came from a male donor with ankylosing spondylitis or in good health (not recorded which).

This clonotype was seen many times. The gene calls are TRBV5-1 and TRBJ2-5, with a possible D match to TRBD1 (5 bases). This CDR3 has 13 amino acids. The germline CDR1 and CDR2 sequences are SGHRS and YFSETQ. Trimming took off 0 bases at V and 5 bases at J, with 8 bases between the two ends. The CDR3 loop reads CASSLAGLETQYF. The CDR3 coding sequence is TGCGCCAGCAGCTTGGCAGGGTTGGAGACCCAGTACTTC.

Notes on this clonotype: This could be a read error, since a much larger clone is one nucleotide away. This chain joins TRBV6-1 and TRBJ2-1; D is undetermined. Germline lookup yields CDR1 MNHNS and CDR2 SASEGT. CDR3 length equals 15 residues. Here the CDR3 DNA reads TGTGCCAGCAGTGTGGACGCCGGGTCCTACAATGGGCAGTTCTTC. This translates into CASSVDAGSYNGQFF.

This clonotype appeared many times. This chain links TRBV27 with TRBJ2-1; D gene uncertain. Germline V lookup: CDR1 MNHEY, CDR2 SMNVEV (reference sequence). The V and J ends lost 5 bases and 0 bases respectively, with 2 bases between them. There are 12 residues in the CDR3. CDR3: CASSPSYNEQFF. The CDR3 nucleotides are TGTGCCAGCAGTCCCTCCTACAATGAGCAGTTCTTC.

This clonotype was observed many times. This chain connects TRBV10-3 to TRBJ2-3; D is uncertain. CDR1 is ENHRY, CDR2 SYGVKD, per germline. The CDR3 runs 11 residues. Trimming stripped 10 bases from V and 4 bases from J, with 9 bases between. The CDR3 sequence: CASLESDTQYF. CDR3 coding DNA: TGTGCCAGCCTAGAGTCAGATACGCAGTATTTT.

This clonotype was observed at least ten times. The gene calls are TRBV6-5 and TRBJ1-4, with 7 bases that match TRBD1. Germline lookup yields CDR1 MNHEY and CDR2 SVGAGI. J lost 5 bases, V lost 0 bases, and 9 bases had no gene match. The CDR3 is 17 amino acids. The DNA for the CDR3 is TGTGCCAGCAGTTACTCGATTTCGACAGGGCTAAATGAAAAACTGTTTTTT. It translates to CASSYSISTGLNEKLFF.

This clonotype was picked up many times. The chain's CDR3 is CASSLTAPGYGNTIYF. As DNA, the CDR3 is TGCGCCAGCAGCTTAACGGCGCCGGGTTATGGAAACACCATATATTTT. The genes are TRBV5-1 and TRBJ1-3; D not certain. Trimming removed 2 bases from V and 3 bases from J, with 15 bases in between. The CDR3 consists of 16 residues. Per germline, CDR1 SGHRS and CDR2 YFSETQ.

This clonotype was found many times. The V call is TRBV27, the J call TRBJ2-3; D might be TRBD2 (5 bases). The CDR3 contains 13 residues. In germline, CDR1 is MNHEY, CDR2 SMNVEV (reference sequence). V lost 5 bases to trimming and J lost 3 bases, with 9 bases between them. In DNA form, the CDR3 reads TGTGCCAGCAGTACGACTATTACAGATACGCAGTATTTT. Amino acids: CASSTTITDTQYF.

The chain has TRBV12-5 and TRBJ1-1, with a weak D call TRBD1 (5 bases). Germline V gene data show CDR1 as LGHNT and CDR2 as FRNRAP. There are 12 residues in the CDR3. Trimming cost V 1 base and J 7 bases, with 7 bases left between them. DNA of the CDR3: TGTGCTAGTGGTTTGGAAAGGGGTGAAGCTTTCTTT. It encodes CASGLERGEAFF.

The rearrangement links TRBV5-1 to TRBJ2-7, with no clear D. V lost 8 bases and J 1 base, leaving 13 bases between the germline ends. Germline V lookup: CDR1 SGHRS, CDR2 YFSETQ. CDR3 length equals 13 residues. CDR3 protein: CASSYDMSYEQYF. The CDR3 DNA reads as TGCGCCAGTTCCTACGACATGTCCTACGAGCAGTACTTC.

This clonotype was counted ten times or more. V and J are TRBV5-6 and TRBJ2-1; D is unclear. V lost 0 bases, J lost 6 bases, and 4 bases lay in between. The CDR3 covers 12 residues. Germline lookup yields CDR1 SGHDT and CDR2 YYEEEE. The CDR3 protein is CASSLASNEQFF. In DNA form, the CDR3 reads TGTGCCAGCAGCTTGGCCTCCAATGAGCAGTTCTTC.

This clonotype was counted many times. This chain uses TRBV20-1 with TRBJ2-7, with 9 bases lining up with TRBD2. From germline, CDR1 is DFQATT and CDR2 SNEGSKA (reference sequence). This CDR3 is built from 14 residues. V trimming: 6 bases; J trimming: 0 bases; junction bases outside the gene matches: 6. The CDR3 bases are TGCAGTGCCCAAGAGACTAGCGGCTCCTACGAGCAGTACTTC. Its translation: CSAQETSGSYEQYF.

This clonotype has at least ten counts. The J gene is TRBJ2-5, the V gene TRBV5-1; D gene unclear. With 4 bases removed from V and 1 base from J, the gap between germline ends came to 8 bases. Germline assignment: CDR1 SGHRS and CDR2 YFSETQ. The CDR3 has 13 amino acids. CDR3 residues: CASSLNIQETQYF. CDR3 in DNA: TGCGCCAGCAGCCTGAACATCCAAGAGACCCAGTACTTC.

The chain has TRBV15 and TRBJ2-5; 8 bases are a match to TRBD2. The V gene's germline CDR1 is LNHNV and CDR2 YYDKDF (reference sequence). The CDR3 extends over 14 amino acids. Germline trimming cut 6 bases from V and 3 bases from J; bases unmatched to any gene: 6. CDR3 in amino acids: CATRLGLDKETQYF. The DNA of the CDR3 is TGTGCCACCAGGTTGGGACTAGACAAAGAGACCCAGTACTTC.

This clonotype was counted many times. V and J are TRBV7-8 and TRBJ1-2; TRBD1 agrees at 9 bases. Germline V gene lookup returns CDR1 SGHVS and CDR2 FQNEAQ. Losses at the gene ends were 0 bases for V and 2 bases for J; bases not matched to a gene: 10. This CDR3 is 18 amino acids long. The CDR3: CASSLARMTGGGNYGYTF. CDR3 nucleotide sequence: TGTGCCAGCAGCTTAGCGCGTATGACAGGGGGTGGAAACTATGGCTACACCTTC.

This clonotype was detected a few times. This chain connects TRBV7-9 to TRBJ2-3, with 10 bases matching TRBD2. The V gene end was trimmed by 5 bases and the J gene end by 2 bases; junction bases not matched to a gene: 7. The CDR3 runs 16 residues. CDR1 and CDR2 from the germline V gene are SEHNR and FQNEAQ (reference sequence). DNA for the CDR3: TGTGCCAGCAGCCATCTCCTAGCGGGGGTCACAGATACGCAGTATTTT. It codes for CASSHLLAGVTDTQYF.

There are a few counts of this clonotype. The gene calls are TRBV30 and TRBJ1-2, with D perhaps matching TRBD1 (6 bases). The germline V gene has CDR1 GTSNPN and CDR2 SVGIG (reference sequence). The CDR3 loop spans 13 amino acids. Trimming took off 3 bases at V and 2 bases at J, with 10 bases between the two ends. Here the CDR3 DNA reads TGTGCCTGGAGCCCGGACAGAAACTATGGCTACACCTTC. Protein: CAWSPDRNYGYTF.

This clonotype showed up many times. The chain uses TRBV20-1 and TRBJ1-1; D is ambiguous. This CDR3 region has 13 residues. The germline V gene encodes CDR1 DFQATT and CDR2 SNEGSKA (reference sequence). Trimming removed 5 bases from V and 0 bases from J, with 10 bases in between. The CDR3 reads CSALGDLNTEAFF. In DNA form, the CDR3 reads TGCAGTGCTTTAGGAGATTTGAACACTGAAGCTTTCTTT.

J is TRBJ2-7 and V is TRBV14; TRBD2 matches at 9 bases. Losses at the gene ends were 4 bases for V and 0 bases for J; bases not matched to a gene: 4. Germline V gives CDR1 SGHDN, CDR2 FVKESK. CDR3 length equals 15 residues. CDR3 protein: CASSPKRGASYEQYF. CDR3 in DNA: TGTGCCAGCAGCCCTAAGCGGGGGGCCTCCTACGAGCAGTACTTC.

This chain joins TRBV7-3 and TRBJ2-7; tentative D call: TRBD2 (7 bases). The CDR3 has 16 residues. The V gene's germline CDR1 is SGHTA and CDR2 FQGTGA. V lost 1 base to trimming and J lost 0 bases, with 13 bases between them. CDR3 DNA: TGTGCCAGCAGCTTAAGGGGGGGCGGGAGCTCCTACGAGCAGTACTTC. Protein product: CASSLRGGGSSYEQYF.

This clonotype was seen more than once but under ten times. Given a much more abundant clone one base away, this may be a read error. V is TRBV27 and J is TRBJ1-2; weak D call: TRBD1 (5 bases). The germline V gene has CDR1 MNHEY and CDR2 SMNVEV (reference sequence). The CDR3 runs to 12 residues. DNA for the CDR3: TGTGCCAGCAGTTCAGGGAGCTATGGCCACACCTTC. This sequence encodes CASSSGSYGHTF.

This clonotype appeared many times. This rearrangement joins TRBV7-3 to TRBJ2-5, with D possibly being TRBD2 (6 bases). The germline V and J ends were trimmed by 6 bases and 5 bases, with 19 bases remaining between them. The CDR3 totals 15 residues. Germline assignment: CDR1 SGHTA and CDR2 FQGTGA. The CDR3 sequence: CASSPLGGFEETQYF. For the CDR3, the DNA is TGTGCCAGCAGTCCCCTCGGGGGTTTCGAGGAGACCCAGTACTTC.

This clonotype was recorded many times. The chain uses TRBV5-1 and TRBJ2-3; either TRBD1 or TRBD2 may fit D (5 bases each). The length of the CDR3 is 16 residues. The germline V gene has CDR1 SGHRS and CDR2 YFSETQ. V dropped 5 bases and J dropped 6 bases, with 22 bases sitting between them. The CDR3 DNA is TGCGCCAGCAGATACCTCGGGGCGACTGCAATGGATACGCAGTATTTT. It is translated as CASRYLGATAMDTQYF.

The rearrangement joins TRBV20-1 to TRBJ1-2, with a weak D call TRBD1 (6 bases). CDR1 DFQATT and CDR2 SNEGSKA come from the germline V gene (reference sequence). V was pared by 3 bases and J by 6 bases, with 26 bases between. The CDR3 extends over 17 amino acids. The CDR3 DNA sequence: TGCAGTGCTAGCCAGGACAGATCGGGATACCTTATCCATGGCTACACCTTC. Protein product: CSASQDRSGYLIHGYTF.

The sample holds many counts of this clonotype. The rearrangement links TRBV12-3 or TRBV12-4 to TRBJ2-2; D is unclear. Between the trimmed V and J ends, which lost 2 bases and 5 bases, there was a span of 6 bases. This CDR3 comprises 13 residues. CDR3 DNA sequence: TGTGCCAGCAGTTTATTGCAGACCGGGGAGCTGTTTTTT. This translates into CASSLLQTGELFF.